One and the same sample provided the 24 T cell receptor beta chains below, sequenced in a study of T cell changes during pregnancy in multiple sclerosis. TCRdb keeps only in-frame clones here, not all; method: immunoSEQ multiplex PCR. The table shows 45,000 or so clones, with around 92% occurring only once. The sample was CD8+ T cells from peripheral blood mononuclear cells, taken after pregnancy. The receptors originated from a female donor with multiple sclerosis, enrolled in a pregnancy study.

This sequence joins TRBV30 and TRBJ2-7; TRBD1 matches 8 bases. Per germline, CDR1 GTSNPN and CDR2 SVGIG (reference sequence). This CDR3 comprises 14 residues. The J segment lost 2 bases and the V segment lost 3 bases, leaving 6 bases of the junction unmatched. The CDR3 nucleotides read TGTGCCTGGAGCAACAGGGGGAGCCCCTACGAGCAGTACTTC. It encodes CAWSNRGSPYEQYF.

V gene TRBV27 combines with J gene TRBJ2-7; 9 positions match TRBD1. The germline CDR1 and CDR2 sequences are MNHEY and SMNVEV (reference sequence). V was clipped by 4 bases and J by 1 base; unmatched bases: 8. The CDR3 has 16 amino acids. Here the CDR3 DNA reads TGTGCCAGCAGTTATTCCGGGACAGGGCAGTCCTACGAGCAGTACTTC. Its translation is CASSYSGTGQSYEQYF.

V and J are TRBV9 and TRBJ2-3; D remains unclear. Trimming took off 4 bases at V and 2 bases at J, with 8 bases between the two ends. This CDR3 contains 13 residues. Germline assignment: CDR1 SGDLS and CDR2 YYNGEE. As DNA, the CDR3 is TGTGCCAGCAGCTCCGAGTACACAGATACGCAGTATTTT. Translating it yields CASSSEYTDTQYF.

This chain joins TRBV6-5 and TRBJ2-3; D might be TRBD2 (6 bases). The V gene's germline CDR1 is MNHEY and CDR2 SVGAGI. V was shortened by 2 bases and J by 4 bases, with 13 bases between the two germline ends. The CDR3 covers 15 residues. The CDR3 DNA reads TGTGCCAGCAGTTACGGTCAGGGAGGCTCAGATACGCAGTATTTT. Its protein product is CASSYGQGGSDTQYF.

The chain combines TRBV27 with TRBJ2-7; 7 bases line up with TRBD1. The germline V gene encodes CDR1 MNHEY and CDR2 SMNVEV (reference sequence). The CDR3 is made up of 14 amino acids. J was trimmed by 6 bases and V by 2 bases; bases with no gene match: 7. The CDR3 here is CASSLKGAWVEQYF. The CDR3 region has the DNA TGTGCCAGCAGTTTAAAGGGGGCGTGGGTCGAGCAGTACTTC.

In this sample, this clone turned up once. The chain employs TRBV4-1 and TRBJ2-3; D gene unclear. Germline CDR1 MGHRA, CDR2 YSYEKL. V was cut by 0 bases and J by 2 bases, with 9 bases left in between. This CDR3 contains 15 residues. CDR3 sequence (DNA): TGCGCCAGCAGCCAAGATGGAGTAGTCACAGATACGCAGTATTTT. This sequence encodes CASSQDGVVTDTQYF.

This chain connects TRBV19 to TRBJ1-1, with a weak D call TRBD1 (6 bases). Germline assignment: CDR1 LNHDA and CDR2 SQIVND (reference sequence). V lost 3 bases and J lost 1, with 9 bases in between. The CDR3 spans 14 residues. The CDR3 is CASSMGGANTEAFF. The DNA for the CDR3 is TGTGCCAGTAGTATGGGGGGGGCGAACACTGAAGCTTTCTTT.

The V gene is TRBV6-1, the J gene TRBJ1-2; no clear D gene. The V end was cut by 5 bases, the J end by 8 bases, with 15 bases between. The CDR3 runs 13 residues. Germline V gene data show CDR1 as MNHNS and CDR2 as SASEGT. The CDR3 DNA sequence: TGTGCCAGCAGTTATTATCTTATGGCAGGCTACACCTTC. It is translated as CASSYYLMAGYTF.

The rearrangement uses TRBV21-1 and TRBJ1-2; the table gives TRBD1 as D, unverified against the DNA. TRBV21-1 is described as a pseudogene. CDR3 length equals 15 residues. The CDR3 loop reads CASSAIDRAWNGYTF. CDR3 DNA sequence: TGTGCCAGCAGCGCCATCGACAGGGCATGGAACGGCTACACCTTC.

The chain couples TRBV4-2 to TRBJ1-4, with 7 bases lining up with TRBD1. Looked up from germline, CDR1 is LGHNA and CDR2 is YNFKEQ. This CDR3 is 16 amino acids long. Losses at the gene ends were 0 bases for V and 7 bases for J; bases not matched to a gene: 8. CDR3: CASSQDSGGGVEKLFF. In nucleotides, the CDR3 is TGTGCCAGCAGCCAAGACAGTGGAGGGGGCGTTGAAAAACTGTTTTTT.

The chain has TRBV30 and TRBJ1-4, with 7 bases fitting TRBD1. V lost 5 bases, J lost 5 bases, and 5 bases stayed unmatched. This CDR3 region has 13 residues. Germline values: CDR1 GTSNPN, CDR2 SVGIG (reference sequence). DNA of the CDR3: TGTGCCTGGGGGGACAGTGGCAATGAAAAACTGTTTTTT. Translation gives CAWGDSGNEKLFF. The full variable domain, completed using reference TRBV30 and TRBJ1-4, is SQTIHQWPATLVQPVGSPLSLECTVEGTSNPNLYWYRQAAGRGLQLLFYSVGIGQISSEVPQNLSASRPQDRQFILSSKKLLLSDSGFYLCAWGDSGNEKLFFGSGTQLSVL.

This rearrangement joins TRBV19 to TRBJ2-7; 9 nucleotides match TRBD1. The CDR3 length is 14 residues. V gave up 3 bases and J gave up 2 bases; unmatched junction bases: 2. Germline V gene lookup returns CDR1 LNHDA and CDR2 SQIVND (reference sequence). CDR3: CASSIGTGTYEQYF. The CDR3 DNA reads TGTGCCAGTAGTATCGGGACAGGGACCTACGAGCAGTACTTC.

The genes are TRBV19 and TRBJ1-1; the D is unclear. This CDR3 is built from 14 residues. Deletions cut 1 base from V and 2 bases from J, with 8 bases between. Per the germline V gene, CDR1 is LNHDA and CDR2 is SQIVND (reference sequence). The CDR3 DNA reads as TGTGCCAGTAGTATAGCACAGAAAAACACTGAAGCTTTCTTT. Encoded protein: CASSIAQKNTEAFF.

The chain uses TRBV6-5 and TRBJ2-1, with TRBD1 matching 8 bases. The CDR3 runs 14 residues. Trimming took 6 bases from V and 12 from J; bases not matched to a gene: 13. Germline V lookup: CDR1 MNHEY, CDR2 SVGAGI. The CDR3 DNA sequence: TGTGCCAGCAGCCTGGACTCCCCCGGACAGGGGCAGTTCTTC. It codes for CASSLDSPGQGQFF.

This clone is labeled medium-sized. The chain joins TRBV11-2 to TRBJ2-1; 15 bases match TRBD2. V trimming: 6 bases; J trimming: 10 bases; junction bases outside the gene matches: 10. This CDR3 comprises 16 residues. The germline V gene encodes CDR1 SGHAT and CDR2 FQNNGV. The CDR3, as DNA: TGTGCCAGCAGTTCACGGACTAGCGGGGGGGCCTTCGAGCAGTTCTTC. It yields the protein CASSSRTSGGAFEQFF.

This sequence joins TRBV9 and TRBJ2-7, with TRBD2 as a possible D gene (5 bases). Looked up from germline, CDR1 is SGDLS and CDR2 is YYNGEE. V shed 3 bases and J shed 2 bases, with 12 bases lying between them. The CDR3 spans 14 residues. The DNA of the CDR3 is TGTGCCAGCAGCGGATCACTAGTCCCCTACGAGCAGTACTTC. This translates into CASSGSLVPYEQYF.

This chain joins TRBV19 and TRBJ2-7; TRBD1 matches at 8 bases. CDR3 length: 12 amino acids. In germline, CDR1 is LNHDA, CDR2 SQIVND (reference sequence). Trimming cost V 7 bases and J 3 bases; bases outside gene matches: 2. The CDR3 DNA reads as TGTGCCAGTACGGGGACAGGCTACGAGCAGTACTTC. Its translation is CASTGTGYEQYF.

The V gene is TRBV5-8, the J gene TRBJ2-3; 7 positions agree with TRBD2. The CDR3 runs 14 residues. Germline CDR1 is SGHTS and CDR2 is YDEGEE. Unmatched junction bases numbered 5, after V lost 4 bases and J lost 3 bases. The CDR3, as DNA: TGTGCCAGCAGCGTACGGGGAGGGACAGATACGCAGTATTTT. Protein: CASSVRGGTDTQYF. The entire variable domain, with the rest obtained from reference TRBV5-8 and TRBJ2-3, is as follows: EAGVTQSPTHLIKTRGQQATLRCSPISGHTSVYWYQQALGLGLQFLLWYDEGEERNRGNFPPRFSGRQFPNYSSELNVNALELEDSALYLCASSVRGGTDTQYFGPGTRLTVL.

V usage is TRBV7-9 and J usage is TRBJ2-2; possible D gene TRBD2, 6 bases. This CDR3 region has 15 residues. Germline V gene lookup returns CDR1 SEHNR and CDR2 FQNEAQ (reference sequence). The germline V and J ends were trimmed by 1 base and 9 bases, with 15 bases remaining between them. The CDR3 coding sequence is TGTGCCAGCAGCTTAGAGGAGGGGATCAGCAGGGAGCTGTTTTTT. Its translation is CASSLEEGISRELFF.

The chain recombines TRBV6-6 with TRBJ1-1, with a tentative D call TRBD1 (6 bases). The V end lost 4 bases, the J end lost 1 base, and 10 bases lay between the germline ends. Germline V gives CDR1 MNHNY, CDR2 SVGAGI (reference sequence). The CDR3 loop spans 14 amino acids. CDR3: CASSFRDTNTEAFF. DNA for the CDR3: TGTGCCAGCAGTTTCCGGGACACGAACACTGAAGCTTTCTTT.

The chain uses TRBV7-8 and TRBJ2-3; D unresolved. V dropped 3 bases and J dropped 3 bases, with 4 bases sitting between them. The length of the CDR3 is 12 residues. Germline V gene lookup returns CDR1 SGHVS and CDR2 FQNEAQ. The CDR3 is CASSFRTDTQYF. Written as DNA, the CDR3 is TGTGCCAGCAGCTTCCGTACAGATACGCAGTATTTT.

The chain employs TRBV6-5 and TRBJ2-1; the match to TRBD1 covers 9 bases. Looked up from germline, CDR1 is MNHEY and CDR2 is SVGAGI. The J segment lost 6 bases and the V segment lost 1 base, leaving 7 bases of the junction unmatched. The CDR3 is made up of 16 amino acids. The CDR3 nucleotides are TGTGCCAGCAGTTACTTAGGGGGACAGGGAGGCAATGAGCAGTTCTTC. It translates to CASSYLGGQGGNEQFF.

The chain uses TRBV19 and TRBJ2-7, with TRBD2 identical over 9 bases. From germline, CDR1 is LNHDA and CDR2 SQIVND (reference sequence). V was pared by 0 bases and J by 5 bases, with 5 bases of the junction left unmatched. There are 15 residues in the CDR3. The CDR3 protein is CASSIDGREGDEQYF. CDR3 DNA: TGTGCCAGTAGTATAGATGGGCGGGAGGGTGACGAGCAGTACTTC.

The rearrangement uses TRBV29-1 and TRBJ2-6; D might be TRBD1 (5 bases). Trimming shortened V by 2 bases and J by 1 base, and 12 bases separated the two germline ends. This CDR3 region has 16 residues. Germline V gives CDR1 SQVTM, CDR2 ANQGSEA. The CDR3 region has the DNA TGCAGCGTTGAACAGGGCCAGCCATCTGGGGCCAACGTCCTGACTTTC. This codes for CSVEQGQPSGANVLTF.